Below are 5 T cell receptor beta chains sequenced from a single sample in a study of cytomegalovirus exposure and HLA in healthy donors. Primers: 60 Vbeta forward and 13 Jbeta reverse. Assay: immunoSEQ multiplex PCR; the TCRdb copy retains only in-frame clones and omits some. The sample has about 73,000 clones; around 75% are singletons. The specimen was PBMCs. Source of these receptors: a man between 65 and 79 years old in good health and CMV-seronegative.

This clone turned up a few times. DNA for the CDR3: TGCGCCAGCAGCCCTGGACAGGGTGGTCGCGACGAGCAGTACTTC. Translated, it gives CASSPGQGGRDEQYF. The V gene is TRBV5-1, the J gene TRBJ2-7; TRBD1 agrees at 8 bases. V was pared by 4 bases and J by 5 bases, with 11 bases of the junction left unmatched. Germline lookup yields CDR1 SGHRS and CDR2 YFSETQ. This CDR3 has 15 residues. The variable domain in full, with the rest retrieved from reference TRBV5-1 and TRBJ2-7, is KAGVTQTPRYLIKTRGQQVTLSCSPISGHRSVSWYQQTPGQGLQFLFEYFSETQRNKGNFPGRFSGRQFSNSRSEMNVSTLELGDSALYLCASSPGQGGRDEQYFGPGTRLTVT.

The chain recombines TRBV29-1 with TRBJ2-5, with a tentative D call TRBD2 (6 bases). The CDR3 extends over 12 amino acids. The germline V gene encodes CDR1 SQVTM and CDR2 ANQGSEA. V lost 4 bases, J lost 4 bases, and 10 bases lay in between. CDR3 nucleotide sequence: TGCAGCGTTGTTGAGGGAGGAGAGACCCAGTACTTC. Protein product: CSVVEGGETQYF.

The chain employs TRBV7-9 and TRBJ1-1; D remains unclear. V lost 5 bases, J lost 3 bases, and 10 bases lay in between. Germline lookup yields CDR1 SEHNR and CDR2 FQNEAQ (reference sequence). This CDR3 region has 13 residues. The CDR3: CASSLSRDTEAFF. In DNA form, the CDR3 reads TGTGCCAGCAGCCTATCGAGGGACACTGAAGCTTTCTTT.

The chain carries TRBV5-1 and TRBJ1-2, with a possible D match to TRBD1 (5 bases). The CDR3 contains 12 residues. Germline values: CDR1 SGHRS, CDR2 YFSETQ. Deletions cut 10 bases from V and 4 bases from J, with 14 bases between. The chain's CDR3 is CASSRDGYGYTF. The CDR3 DNA reads TGCGCCTCCTCCAGGGATGGCTATGGCTACACCTTC.

The rearrangement uses TRBV5-1 and TRBJ1-2; 11 bases are a match to TRBD1. The junction had 8 bases not matched to a gene; V was cut back by 4 bases and J by 6 bases. The CDR3 totals 15 residues. Per germline, CDR1 SGHRS and CDR2 YFSETQ. For the CDR3, the DNA is TGCGCCAGCAGCAGGACAGGGGGCCTCCGAGATGGCTACACCTTC. Translating gives CASSRTGGLRDGYTF.